The 11 T cell receptor beta chains listed next were all sequenced from one sample in a study of breast tumors, draining lymph nodes, adjacent tissues (TCRdb year 2016). The receptor library was made with multiplex PCR. Sequenced on an Illumina HiSeq 2000. In TCRdb, the public reads were trimmed at Q25 with fastp and aligned with MiXCR, with productive beta chains retained. Records with the same CDR3 protein are collapsed into one entry carrying the most frequent genes and DNA. The sample contains 50,000 to 85,000 distinct CDR3 sequences, about 40% of them found a single time. The ten largest clonotypes hold 8.4% of the sample. Sequenced sample: breast tumor tissue. The receptors were gathered from a female donor with breast cancer. Some clones in this sample may be carry-over from other donors' samples.

This clonotype has ten or more counts. The chain recombines TRBV7-2 with TRBJ1-6; D unresolved. The CDR3 has 16 amino acids. From germline, CDR1 is SGHTA and CDR2 FQGNSA. Trimming took 2 bases from V and 3 from J, leaving 11 bases between them. CDR3 loop: CASSLTADYYNSPLHF. DNA of the CDR3: TGTGCCAGCAGCTTAACAGCGGACTACTATAATTCACCCCTCCACTTT.

Concerning this clonotype itself: The conserved final phenylalanine or tryptophan is absent from the CDR3, which likely points to a read error. The chain carries TRBV4-2 and TRBJ1-5; TRBD1 matches 8 bases. Germline V gene data show CDR1 as LGHNA and CDR2 as YNFKEQ. The CDR3 is 15 residues long. After removal of 3 bases from V and 6 bases from J, the junction contained 7 bases not matched to a gene. CDR3 sequence reads: CASSHHGQGSQPQHL. CDR3 nucleotides: TGTGCCAGCAGCCATCACGGACAGGGAAGTCAGCCCCAGCATCTT.

In DNA, the CDR3 is TGTGCCAGCAGCCGGACATCTTACACTGAAGCTTTCTTT. It is translated as CASSRTSYTEAFF. The rearrangement links TRBV11-3 to TRBJ1-1, with D possibly matching TRBD1 (5 bases). CDR1 is SGHNT, CDR2 YENEEA, per germline. V was trimmed by 5 bases and J by 3 bases, leaving 10 bases between them. This CDR3 comprises 13 residues.

This clonotype was detected ten times or more. The chain has TRBV20-1 and TRBJ2-3, with D maybe TRBD2 (6 bases). The CDR3 runs 14 residues. Germline CDR1 is DFQATT and CDR2 is SNEGSKA (reference sequence). V gave up 4 bases and J gave up 3 bases, with 14 bases separating them. The CDR3 sequence is CSANWREATDTQYF. CDR3 nucleotide sequence: TGCAGTGCTAACTGGAGGGAGGCGACAGATACGCAGTATTTT.

About this clonotype: One junction end does not reproduce the germline sequence, and a read error may be involved. V usage is TRBV7-7 and J usage is TRBJ1-5; 11 bases are shared with TRBD1. Germline V gene lookup returns CDR1 SSHAT and CDR2 FNYEAQ (reference sequence). This CDR3 is built from 15 residues. CDR3 region: CASSQGQGGHQPQHF. DNA of the CDR3: TGTGCTAGCAGCCAGGGACAGGGGGGGCATCAGCCCCAGCATTTT. Variable domain in full (rest from reference TRBV7-7 and TRBJ1-5): GAGVSQSPRYKVTKRGQDVTLRCDPISSHATLYWYQQALGQGPEFLTYFNYEAQPDKSGLPSDRFSAERPEGSISTLTIQRTEQRDSAMYRCASSQGQGGHQPQHFGDGTRLSIL.

In this sample, this clonotype turned up many times. This chain connects TRBV12-3 or TRBV12-4 to TRBJ2-5; 11 bases agree with TRBD2. The CDR3 contains 15 residues. With 2 bases clipped from V and 4 bases from J, the junction kept 3 bases outside the gene matches. CDR3: CASSLLAGGRETQYF. DNA for the CDR3: TGTGCCAGCAGTTTATTAGCGGGGGGGAGAGAGACCCAGTACTTC.

Concerning this clonotype: A much larger clonotype is one base distant, so this may be a read error. The V and J genes are TRBV12-3 or TRBV12-4 and TRBJ2-3; TRBD1 agrees at 9 bases. V was pared by 3 bases and J by 1 base, with 5 bases of the junction left unmatched. There are 16 residues in the CDR3. CDR3 DNA: TGTGCCAGCAGTTTCTGGGACAGGGCCCGCACAGATACGCAGTATTTT. It translates to CASSFWDRARTDTQYF.

This sequence joins TRBV20-1 and TRBJ1-3; 11 bases agree with TRBD1. Per germline, CDR1 DFQATT and CDR2 SNEGSKA (reference sequence). CDR3 length: 17 residues. CDR3 protein: CGANTGTGGSSGNTIYF. DNA for the CDR3: TGCGGGGCTAATACCGGGACAGGGGGGAGCTCTGGAAACACCATATATTTT.

The rearrangement links TRBV27 to TRBJ1-2; D not certain. Germline loops: CDR1 MNHEY, CDR2 SMNVEV (reference sequence). The CDR3 is 13 residues long. Trimming took 6 bases from V and 7 from J, leaving 15 bases between them. CDR3 residues: CASSPGQLLGYTF. The CDR3 DNA follows: TGTGCCAGCAGCCCCGGCCAGCTGCTTGGCTACACCTTC.

The V and J genes are TRBV12-5 and TRBJ1-1; 7 positions match TRBD1. This CDR3 comprises 13 residues. CDR1 LGHNT and CDR2 FRNRAP come from the germline V gene. DNA of the CDR3: TGTGTTACGCAAACAGGGGTGAACACTGAAGCTTTCTTT. Translation: CVTQTGVNTEAFF.

This clonotype was observed many times. The chain joins TRBV27 to TRBJ2-7; D unclear. The germline gives CDR1 MNHEY, CDR2 SMNVEV (reference sequence). V was cut by 8 bases and J by 2 bases, with 13 bases left in between. The CDR3 has 13 residues. CDR3 amino acids: CASRRTLTYEQYF. The CDR3 bases are TGTGCCAGCCGCCGGACGCTGACCTACGAGCAGTACTTC.